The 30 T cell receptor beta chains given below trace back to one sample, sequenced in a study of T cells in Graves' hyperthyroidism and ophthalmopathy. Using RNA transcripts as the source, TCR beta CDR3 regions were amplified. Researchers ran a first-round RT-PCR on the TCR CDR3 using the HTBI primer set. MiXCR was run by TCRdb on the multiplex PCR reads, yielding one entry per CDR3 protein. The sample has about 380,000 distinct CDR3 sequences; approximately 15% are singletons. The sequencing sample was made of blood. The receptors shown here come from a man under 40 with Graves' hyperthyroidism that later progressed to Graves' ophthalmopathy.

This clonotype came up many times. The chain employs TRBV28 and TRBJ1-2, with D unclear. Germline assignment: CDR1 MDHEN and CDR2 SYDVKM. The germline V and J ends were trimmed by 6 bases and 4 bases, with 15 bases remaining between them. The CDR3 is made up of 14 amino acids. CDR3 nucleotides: TGTGCCAGCAGCCCCCGTGTGAGGGTCTATGGCTACACCTTC. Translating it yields CASSPRVRVYGYTF.

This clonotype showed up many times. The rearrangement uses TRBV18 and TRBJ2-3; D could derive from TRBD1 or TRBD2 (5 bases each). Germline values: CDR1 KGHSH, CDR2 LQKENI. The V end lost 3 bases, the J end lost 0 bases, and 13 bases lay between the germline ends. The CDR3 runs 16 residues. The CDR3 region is CASSPRRGLSTDTQYF. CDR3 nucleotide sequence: TGTGCCAGCTCACCTAGACGGGGCCTTAGCACAGATACGCAGTATTTT. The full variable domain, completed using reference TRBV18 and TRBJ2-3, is NAGVMQNPRHLVRRRGQEARLRCSPMKGHSHVYWYRQLPEEGLKFMVYLQKENIIDESGMPKERFSAEFPKEGPSILRIQQVVRGDSAAYFCASSPRRGLSTDTQYFGPGTRLTVL.

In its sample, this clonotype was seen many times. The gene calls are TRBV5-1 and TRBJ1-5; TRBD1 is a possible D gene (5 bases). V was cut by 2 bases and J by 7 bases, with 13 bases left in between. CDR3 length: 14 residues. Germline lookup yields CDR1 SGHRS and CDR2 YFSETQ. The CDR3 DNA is TGCGCCAGCAGCTTCGACAGTGCAGGGCAGCCCCAGCATTTT. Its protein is CASSFDSAGQPQHF.

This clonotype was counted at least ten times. CDR3 coding DNA: TGTGCCAGCAGCGGTCACACAGGGGGCCGCGCCGGGGAGCTGTTTTTT. Translation: CASSGHTGGRAGELFF. The chain uses TRBV11-2 and TRBJ2-2; 9 bases map to TRBD1. The CDR3 extends over 16 amino acids. The germline V gene has CDR1 SGHAT and CDR2 FQNNGV. Trimming cost V 5 bases and J 6 bases; bases outside gene matches: 10.

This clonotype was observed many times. The chain's CDR3 is CASSLSGGRQPQHF. CDR3 nucleotides: TGTGCCAGCTCCCTAAGTGGGGGTCGCCAGCCCCAGCATTTT. This chain connects TRBV18 to TRBJ1-5; D may be TRBD1 (5 bases). CDR3 length: 14 amino acids. CDR1 KGHSH and CDR2 LQKENI come from the germline V gene. The germline V and J ends were trimmed by 6 bases and 7 bases, with 16 bases remaining between them.

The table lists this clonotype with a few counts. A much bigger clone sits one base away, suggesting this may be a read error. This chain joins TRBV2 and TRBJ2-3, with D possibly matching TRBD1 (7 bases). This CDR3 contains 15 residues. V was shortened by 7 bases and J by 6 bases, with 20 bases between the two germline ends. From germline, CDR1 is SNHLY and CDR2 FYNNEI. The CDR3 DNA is TGTGCCAGCAAGCGCGGGACAGACCCTGCGGATACGCAGTATTTT. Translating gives CASKRGTDPADTQYF.

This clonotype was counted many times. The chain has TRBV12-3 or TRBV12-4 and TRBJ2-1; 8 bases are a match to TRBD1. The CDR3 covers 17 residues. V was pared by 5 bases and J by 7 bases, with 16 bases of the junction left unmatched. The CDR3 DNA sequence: TGTGCCAGCAGTACTCGAGGACAGGGAGGACTTTTGAATGAGCAGTTCTTC. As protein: CASSTRGQGGLLNEQFF.

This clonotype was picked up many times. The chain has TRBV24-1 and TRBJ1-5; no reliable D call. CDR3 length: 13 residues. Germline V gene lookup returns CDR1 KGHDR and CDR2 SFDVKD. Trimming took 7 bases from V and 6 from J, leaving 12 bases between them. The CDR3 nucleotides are TGTGCCACCAGAGGCAGAGATGCTCAGCCCCAGCATTTT. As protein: CATRGRDAQPQHF.

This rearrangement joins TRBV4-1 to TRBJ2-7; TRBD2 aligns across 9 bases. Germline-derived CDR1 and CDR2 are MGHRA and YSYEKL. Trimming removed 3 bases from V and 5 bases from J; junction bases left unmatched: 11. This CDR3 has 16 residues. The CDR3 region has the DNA TGCGCCAGCAGCCACCCTTTGCGGGGGGGCTCGGACGAGCAGTACTTC. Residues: CASSHPLRGGSDEQYF.

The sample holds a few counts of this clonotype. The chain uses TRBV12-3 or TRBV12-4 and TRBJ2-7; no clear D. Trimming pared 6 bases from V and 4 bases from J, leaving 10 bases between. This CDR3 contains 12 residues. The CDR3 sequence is CASSSQAYEQYF. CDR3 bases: TGTGCCAGCAGCTCCCAGGCATACGAGCAGTACTTC.

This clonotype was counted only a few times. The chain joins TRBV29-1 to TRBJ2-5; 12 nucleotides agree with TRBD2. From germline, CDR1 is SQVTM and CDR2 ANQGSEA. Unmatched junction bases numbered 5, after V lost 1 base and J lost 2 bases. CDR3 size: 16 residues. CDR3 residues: CSVEGASGGEQETQYF. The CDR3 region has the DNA TGCAGCGTTGAAGGGGCTAGCGGGGGGGAACAAGAGACCCAGTACTTC.

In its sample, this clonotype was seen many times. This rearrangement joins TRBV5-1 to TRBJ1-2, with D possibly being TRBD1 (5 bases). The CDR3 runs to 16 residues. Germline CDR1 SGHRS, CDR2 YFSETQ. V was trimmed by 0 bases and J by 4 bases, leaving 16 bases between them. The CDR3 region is CASSLDAAGFRYGYTF. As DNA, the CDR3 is TGCGCCAGCAGCTTGGACGCGGCAGGGTTCCGCTATGGCTACACCTTC.

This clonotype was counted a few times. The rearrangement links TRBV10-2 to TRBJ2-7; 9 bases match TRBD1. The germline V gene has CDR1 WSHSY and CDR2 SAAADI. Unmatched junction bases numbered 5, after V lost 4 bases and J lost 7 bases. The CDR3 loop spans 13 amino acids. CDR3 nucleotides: TGCGCCAGCAGTGTAGGGACAGGGCAGGAGCAGTACTTC. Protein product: CASSVGTGQEQYF.

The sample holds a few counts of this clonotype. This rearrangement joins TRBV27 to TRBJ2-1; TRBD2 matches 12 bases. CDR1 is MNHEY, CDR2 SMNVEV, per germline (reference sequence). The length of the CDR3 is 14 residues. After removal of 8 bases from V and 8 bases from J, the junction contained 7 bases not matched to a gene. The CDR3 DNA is TGTGCCAGCCGTCTAGCGGGGGGGGTCGATGAGCAGTTCTTC. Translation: CASRLAGGVDEQFF.

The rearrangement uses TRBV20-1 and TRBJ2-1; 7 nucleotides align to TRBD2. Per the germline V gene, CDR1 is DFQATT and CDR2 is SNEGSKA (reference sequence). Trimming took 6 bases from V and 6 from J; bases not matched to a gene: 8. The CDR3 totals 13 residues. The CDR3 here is CSALLAIRNEQFF. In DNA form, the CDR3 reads TGCAGTGCGCTACTAGCGATACGCAATGAGCAGTTCTTC.

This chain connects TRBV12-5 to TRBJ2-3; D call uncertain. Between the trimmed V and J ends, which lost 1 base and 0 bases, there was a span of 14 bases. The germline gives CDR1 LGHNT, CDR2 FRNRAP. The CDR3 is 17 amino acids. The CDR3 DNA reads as TGTGCTAGTGGTTTGGCCTCCCAACCACATAGCACAGATACGCAGTATTTT. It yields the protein CASGLASQPHSTDTQYF. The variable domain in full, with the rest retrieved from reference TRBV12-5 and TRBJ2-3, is DARVTQTPRHKVTEMGQEVTMRCQPILGHNTVFWYRQTMMQGLELLAYFRNRAPLDDSGMPKDRFSAEMPDATLATLKIQPSEPRDSAVYFCASGLASQPHSTDTQYFGPGTRLTVL.

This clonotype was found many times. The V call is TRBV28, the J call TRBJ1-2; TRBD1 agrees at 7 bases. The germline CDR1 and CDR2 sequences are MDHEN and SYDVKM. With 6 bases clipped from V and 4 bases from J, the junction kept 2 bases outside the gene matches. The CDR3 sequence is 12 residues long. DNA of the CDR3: TGTGCCAGCAGGGGGACAGTCTATGGCTACACCTTC. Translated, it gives CASRGTVYGYTF.

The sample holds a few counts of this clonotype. The CDR3 protein is CAWSVTFSGNTIYF. The DNA of the CDR3 is TGTGCCTGGAGTGTGACTTTCTCTGGAAACACCATATATTTT. The V gene is TRBV30, the J gene TRBJ1-3; D remains unclear. The CDR3 consists of 14 residues. Germline CDR1 reads GTSNPN; CDR2 reads SVGIG (reference sequence). V was trimmed by 0 bases and J by 0 bases, leaving 6 bases between them.

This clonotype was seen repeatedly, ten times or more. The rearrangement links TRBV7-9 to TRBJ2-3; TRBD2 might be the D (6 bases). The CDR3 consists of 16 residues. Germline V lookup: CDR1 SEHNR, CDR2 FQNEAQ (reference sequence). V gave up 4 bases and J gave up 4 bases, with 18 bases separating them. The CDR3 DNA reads TGTGCCAGCAGCTCGGCAGACGGGGGAGGCGCAGATACGCAGTATTTT. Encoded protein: CASSSADGGGADTQYF. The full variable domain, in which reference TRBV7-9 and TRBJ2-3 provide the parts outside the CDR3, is DTGVSQNPRHKITKRGQNVTFRCDPISEHNRLYWYRQTLGQGPEFLTYFQNEAQLEKSRLLSDRFSAERPKGSFSTLEIQRTEQGDSAMYLCASSSADGGGADTQYFGPGTRLTVL.

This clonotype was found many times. CDR3: CSASEYGYTF. CDR3 nucleotide sequence: TGCAGTGCTAGCGAGTATGGCTACACCTTC. The chain employs TRBV20-1 and TRBJ1-2; D is ambiguous. The CDR3 is made up of 10 amino acids. In germline, CDR1 is DFQATT, CDR2 SNEGSKA (reference sequence). The ends were cut back, 3 bases at V and 5 bases at J, with 4 bases in the middle.

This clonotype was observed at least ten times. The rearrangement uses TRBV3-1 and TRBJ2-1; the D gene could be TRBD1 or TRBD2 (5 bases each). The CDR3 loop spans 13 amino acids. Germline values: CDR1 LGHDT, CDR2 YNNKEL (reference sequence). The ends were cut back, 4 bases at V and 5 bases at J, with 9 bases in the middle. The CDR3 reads CASSRGPHNEQFF. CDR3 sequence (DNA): TGTGCCAGCAGCCGGGGACCTCACAATGAGCAGTTCTTC.

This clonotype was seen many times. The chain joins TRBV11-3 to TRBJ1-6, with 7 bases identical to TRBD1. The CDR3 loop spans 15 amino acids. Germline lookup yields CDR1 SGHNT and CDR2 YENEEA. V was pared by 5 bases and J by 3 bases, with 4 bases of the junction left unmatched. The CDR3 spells CASSDREVYNSPLHF. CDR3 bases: TGTGCCAGCAGCGACAGGGAGGTCTATAATTCACCCCTCCACTTT. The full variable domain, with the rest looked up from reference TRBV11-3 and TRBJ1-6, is EAGVVQSPRYKIIEKKQPVAFWCNPISGHNTLYWYLQNLGQGPELLIRYENEEAVDDSQLPKDRFSAERLKGVDSTLKIQPAELGDSAVYLCASSDREVYNSPLHFGNGTRLTVT.

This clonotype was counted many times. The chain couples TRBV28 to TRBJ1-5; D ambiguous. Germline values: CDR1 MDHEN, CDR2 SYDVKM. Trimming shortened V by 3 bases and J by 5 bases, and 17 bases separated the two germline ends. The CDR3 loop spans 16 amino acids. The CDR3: CASSFRTHLADQPQHF. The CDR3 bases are TGTGCCAGCAGTTTTCGGACCCATCTAGCCGATCAGCCCCAGCATTTT.

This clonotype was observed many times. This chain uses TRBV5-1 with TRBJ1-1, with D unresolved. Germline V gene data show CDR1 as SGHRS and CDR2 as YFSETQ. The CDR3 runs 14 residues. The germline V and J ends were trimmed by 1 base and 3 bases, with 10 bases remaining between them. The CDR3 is CASSLRPGYTEAFF. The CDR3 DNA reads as TGCGCCAGCAGCTTGAGGCCCGGGTACACTGAAGCTTTCTTT.

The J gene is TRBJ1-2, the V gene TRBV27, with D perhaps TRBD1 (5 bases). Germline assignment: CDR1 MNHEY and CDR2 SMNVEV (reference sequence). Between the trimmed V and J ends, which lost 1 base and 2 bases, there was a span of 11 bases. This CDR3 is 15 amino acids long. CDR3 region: CASSLWGGYNYGYTF. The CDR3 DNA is TGTGCCAGCAGTTTATGGGGGGGTTACAACTATGGCTACACCTTC.

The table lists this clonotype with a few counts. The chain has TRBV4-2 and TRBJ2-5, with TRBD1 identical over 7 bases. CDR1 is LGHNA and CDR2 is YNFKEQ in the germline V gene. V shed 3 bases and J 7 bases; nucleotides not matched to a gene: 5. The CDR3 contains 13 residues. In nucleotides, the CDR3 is TGTGCCAGCAGCCACCGGGACAGCGGGACCCAGTACTTC. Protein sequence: CASSHRDSGTQYF.

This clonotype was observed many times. The CDR3 region has the DNA TGTGCCAGCAGTGAATTTGAGCTAGAAATGACAGATACGCAGTATTTT. Translation: CASSEFELEMTDTQYF. The chain links TRBV2 to TRBJ2-3; D ambiguous. The CDR3 is 16 amino acids. The germline V and J ends were trimmed by 2 bases and 3 bases, with 15 bases remaining between them. CDR1 and CDR2 (germline): SNHLY, FYNNEI.

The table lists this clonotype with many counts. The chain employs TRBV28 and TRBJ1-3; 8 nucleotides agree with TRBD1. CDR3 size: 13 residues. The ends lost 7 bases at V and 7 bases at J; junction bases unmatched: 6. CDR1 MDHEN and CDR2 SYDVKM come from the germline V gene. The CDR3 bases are TGTGCCAGCATCCGAGGGGACAGGAACACCATATATTTT. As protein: CASIRGDRNTIYF.

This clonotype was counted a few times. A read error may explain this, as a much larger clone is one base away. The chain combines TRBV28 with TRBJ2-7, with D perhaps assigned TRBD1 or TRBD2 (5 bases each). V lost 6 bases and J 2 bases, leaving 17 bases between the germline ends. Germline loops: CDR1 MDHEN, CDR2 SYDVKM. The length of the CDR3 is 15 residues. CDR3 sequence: CASRVGELATYEQYF. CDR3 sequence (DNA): TGTGCCAGCAGGGTAGGGGAGTTGGCTACCTACGAGCAGTACTTC.

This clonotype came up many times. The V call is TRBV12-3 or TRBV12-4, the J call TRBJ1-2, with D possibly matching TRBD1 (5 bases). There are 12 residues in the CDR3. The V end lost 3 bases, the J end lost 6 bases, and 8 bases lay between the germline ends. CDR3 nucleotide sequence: TGTGCCAGCAGTTTTAGACAGCATGGCTACACCTTC. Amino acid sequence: CASSFRQHGYTF.